These T cell receptor beta chains were read from a single sample in a study of tumor and adjacent non-tumor tissue in lung cancer. MiXCR was run by TCRdb on the multiplex PCR reads, yielding one entry per CDR3 protein. The table includes 110,000 or so distinct CDR3 sequences, roughly 80% detected once. The sequencing input was lung tumor tissue. These receptors originate from a woman aged 55-70 years with non-small cell lung cancer. Each CDR3 is given with its conserved first and last residue. The D gene is left open where the match is weak. Rows give clone size only sometimes, using once, few, many, or a class for an expanded clone.

D gene,clone size,J gene,V gene,CDR3 DNA,CDR3 protein
-,once,TRBJ2-3,TRBV28,TGTGCCAGGAGTCCCCCCCTAGTATCCCACACGCAGTATTTT,CARSPPLVSHTQYF
TRBD1,-,TRBJ2-2,TRBV6-2/TRBV6-3,TGTGCCAACAGCGGAAACAAAGGACAGGGGGGCACCAGGGAACTGTTTTTT,CANSGNKGQGGTRELFF
TRBD2,-,TRBJ2-1,TRBV20-1,TGCAGTGTTGGACCCCTGGGAACGGGGGGGAACGATGAGCTGTTATTC,CSVGPLGTGGNDELLF
TRBD2,-,TRBJ2-2,TRBV7-9,TGTGCCATCCAGACGGGGAGGGGCCCCACCGGGGAGCTGTTTTTT,CAIQTGRGPTGELFF
TRBD1,-,TRBJ2-6,TRBV4-2,TGTGCCAGCAGCCAAGGAACAGGGGCAGGGACCAACGTCCTGACTTTC,CASSQGTGAGTNVLTF
-,few,TRBJ2-5,TRBV20-1,TGCTGTGCTAGACCTGGTGAGACCCAGTACTTC,CCARPGETQYF
-,-,TRBJ1-5,TRBV28,TGTGCCAGCATCCCCGGGGGGGTATCTAATCAGCCCCAGCATTTT,CASIPGGVSNQPQHF
-,-,TRBJ1-5,TRBV28,TGTGCCAGGAGTACACCGGACCGAATTAATCAGCCCCAGCATTTT,CARSTPDRINQPQHF
TRBD1,many,TRBJ1-2,TRBV5-4,TGTGCCAGCAGCCGGGACAGCCACTATGGCTACACCTTC,CASSRDSHYGYTF
-,once,TRBJ1-1,TRBV4-3,TGCGCCAGCAGCCCACGAAGGACGGGGTATGGCATTAAAGCTTTCTTT,CASSPRRTGYGIKAFF
TRBD1,-,TRBJ1-3,TRBV4-1,TGCGCCAGCAGCGAAGCCGGGACAGGCGGAAACACCATATATTTT,CASSEAGTGGNTIYF
TRBD2,-,TRBJ2-2,TRBV11-1,TGTGCCATTAGCACGCGACTAGCGGGAGAATCCACCTGGGAGCTGTTTTTT,CAISTRLAGESTWELFF
TRBD1,-,TRBJ1-1,TRBV9,TGTGCCAGCAGCGTAGATTCGGGGGACAGCAGATTGAACACTGAAGCTTTCTTT,CASSVDSGDSRLNTEAFF
TRBD1,once,TRBJ2-5,TRBV4-3,TGCACCAGCAACCAGGAGGAAGGTGACAGGGCTGCCTTC,CTSNQEEGDRAAF
-,-,TRBJ2-1,TRBV5-1,TGCGACAGCAGCTTGGACGGGCGCAGGAATGAGCAGTTCTTC,CDSSLDGRRNEQFF
-,-,TRBJ2-2,TRBV11-2,TGTGGCAGCAACTTAGTATTGGCGGCGCACACCGGGGAACTGTTTTTT,CGSNLVLAAHTGELFF
-,-,TRBJ2-6,TRBV5-6,TGTGCCAGCATCTTCCTACAGGTCTCTGGGGCCAACGTCCTGATTTTC,CASIFLQVSGANVLIF
TRBD2,-,TRBJ2-1,TRBV11-3,TGTGTCAGCAGTTTAGAGTTGACTAGCAGGAGCCATAATGAGCAGTTCTTC,CVSSLELTSRSHNEQFF
-,-,TRBJ2-5,TRBV12-3/TRBV12-4,TGTGCCAGCAGGACAACCGACGTAGATACCCAGTACTTC,CASRTTDVDTQYF
TRBD1,many,TRBJ1-2,TRBV12-5,TGTGCTAGTGGTTTGGGTTCGGGACAGGGTAGAGACTATGGCTACACCTTC,CASGLGSGQGRDYGYTF
TRBD2,-,TRBJ2-1,TRBV20-1,TGCAGTGCTAAGACTAGCCCGACTTACAATGAGCAGTTCTTC,CSAKTSPTYNEQFF
-,-,TRBJ2-1,TRBV7-9,TGTACCAGTAGCTTAGTGTCACTGACAGTGGGTGAGCAGTTCTTC,CTSSLVSLTVGEQFF
-,once,TRBJ1-2,TRBV29-1,TGCAGAGTCGTGGGCCCGGGACACTTCGATGGCTACACCTTC,CRVVGPGHFDGYTF
-,-,TRBJ1-3,TRBV11-3,TGTGTCACCCGTGATGACTCTGGAAACACCATATATTTT,CVTRDDSGNTIYF
-,-,TRBJ2-3,TRBV5-4,TGTGCCAGCAGAGGTATTGTAAGGGAGGCCACAGATACGCAGTACTTT,CASRGIVREATDTQYF
-,-,TRBJ1-5,TRBV4-3,TGCGCCAGCAGCCAATTCGATAGGTGCAGTCAGCCCCAGCATTTT,CASSQFDRCSQPQHF
TRBD1,-,TRBJ2-5,TRBV19,TGTGCCAGTAGTATCGGACAGGGGGGTGCGGAGACCCACTACTTC,CASSIGQGGAETHYF
TRBD2,many,TRBJ2-7,TRBV4-3,TGCGCCAGCAGCCAAGAGGGACTAGCGTCCTACGAGCAGTACTTC,CASSQEGLASYEQYF
-,many,TRBJ2-1,TRBV7-9,TGTGCCAGCAGCTCAGGTCCCTCCCGCAATGAGCAGTTCTTC,CASSSGPSRNEQFF
-,-,TRBJ2-2,TRBV20-1,TGCAGTGCTAGGTCGAACACTGGGGAGCTGATTTTT,CSARSNTGELIF
-,-,TRBJ1-2,TRBV29-1,TGCAGCATAAATCCGACTGGGGGAAAGAATGGCTACACCTTC,CSINPTGGKNGYTF
-,-,TRBJ2-2,TRBV6-6,TGTGACAGCAGTTACTCGACCTCAGGGGCTGGGGAGCTGTTTTTT,CDSSYSTSGAGELFF
-,medium-sized,TRBJ2-7,TRBV28,TGTGCCAGCAGTCGGATAGGGCTCTCTTACGAGCAGTACTTC,CASSRIGLSYEQYF
-,-,TRBJ2-7,TRBV7-8,TGTGCCAGCAGCTTATCAGGAATCCCCTACGAGCAGTACTTC,CASSLSGIPYEQYF
-,-,TRBJ2-6,TRBV20-1,TGCAGTGCGTCAATGAGGGGAATCTCTGAGGCCAACGTCCTGACTTTC,CSASMRGISEANVLTF
-,-,TRBJ2-5,TRBV6-1,TGTGCCAGCAGTGAGCACAGGAAAGAGACCCAACACTTC,CASSEHRKETQHF
TRBD2,-,TRBJ2-1,TRBV11-3,TGTACCAGCAGCTTAGTGTTGACTTGCGGGAGCCATAATAAGCAGTTCTTC,CTSSLVLTCGSHNKQFF
-,few,TRBJ2-3,TRBV20-1,TGTAGTGCTCAGCCCGATGACGGTCAACCCCAGTATTTT,CSAQPDDGQPQYF
-,-,TRBJ2-3,TRBV28,TGTGCCAGCAGTCCTGGGAACTCGGGCCTTGATACGCGGTATTTT,CASSPGNSGLDTRYF
TRBD1,few,TRBJ1-2,TRBV28,TGTGCCAGCAGTTTGGCAGGGGGCGTTGGCTACACCTTC,CASSLAGGVGYTF
-,once,TRBJ2-7,TRBV11-3,TGTGCCAGCAGCTTAGTAGGGGACAACTACAATGAGCAGTACTTC,CASSLVGDNYNEQYF
-,-,TRBJ2-1,TRBV20-1,TGCAATGCTAGAGATTGGGCTAGCAGGGCCTACAATGAGCAGTTCTTC,CNARDWASRAYNEQFF
-,many,TRBJ2-7,TRBV4-3,TGCGCCAGCAGCCAAGATCGTGGGGGAGGACCCTACGAGCAGTACTTC,CASSQDRGGGPYEQYF
TRBD2,-,TRBJ2-1,TRBV11-3,TGTGCTAACAGCTTAGAGTTGACTAGCGGGAGCCACAATGAGCATTTCTTT,CANSLELTSGSHNEHFF
TRBD2,-,TRBJ2-7,TRBV20-1,TGCAGAGCTAGGGGACTAGGGGGACGGTACGAGCAGTACTTC,CRARGLGGRYEQYF
-,-,TRBJ2-3,TRBV28,TGTGCCAGCAGTTTATTGGGCAGCCGGGGAGTTACGCAGTATTTT,CASSLLGSRGVTQYF
-,many,TRBJ2-1,TRBV10-3,TGTGCCATCAGTATAACCGGGACTCAACGGAATGAGCAGTTCTTC,CAISITGTQRNEQFF
-,-,TRBJ2-3,TRBV11-2,TGTGCCAGCTGGGGCCAGTTATCTATCACAGATACGCAGTATTTT,CASWGQLSITDTQYF